This T cell receptor (beta chain) is drawn from a study of control samples from healthy donors and cancer patients. Sequenced by immunoSEQ multiplex PCR; TCRdb stores in-frame clones only, minus some. This sample has under 85,000 clones, with 93% found just once. The sample was PBMCs. This TCR derives from a woman in her 40s with lung cancer.

CDR3 nucleotide sequence: TGTGCCAGCAGCTTGGGACCCTCCGCCCCTGTGAGGTACACCTTC. This translates into CASSLGPSAPVRYTF. This rearrangement joins TRBV5-8 to TRBJ1-2; no reliable D call. V was clipped by 0 bases and J by 11 bases, with 20 bases between them. This CDR3 has 15 residues. Germline V CDR1 and CDR2: SGHTS, YDEGEE.